This TCR beta chain was profiled in a study of metastatic and nonmetastatic thyroid tumors. Each patient came to thyroid surgery without any prior treatment (of any kind). Findings and caveats of the study: For both blood and tumor, malignant thyroid tumors reportedly showed significantly higher TCR beta diversity than benign nodules did.

Trimming left V 7 bases short and J 9 bases short, with 10 bases between. Germline V gene data show CDR1 as MNHNS and CDR2 as SASEGT. The CDR3 runs 11 residues. Authors' processing steps: Researchers built a distant-metastasis classifier for papillary thyroid cancer that drew on CDR3 differences across clinicopathological groups. TCRdb reprocessed the PCR reads using MiXCR. The authors' filters were not applied to this entry. Among some 69,000 clones listed, approximately 15% were seen once. Only a few counts were recorded for this clone. The antigen is unknown. This chain links TRBV6-1 with TRBJ2-1, with D perhaps TRBD2 (6 bases). Sample: blood. This TCR was sampled from a male donor with papillary thyroid cancer or a benign thyroid nodule (not recorded which). Some clones in this sample may be carry-over from other donors' samples. CDR3 DNA: TGTGCCAGCATCTTAGCGGCTGAGCAGTTCTTC. It specifies CASILAAEQFF.